Below, 7 T cell receptor beta chains from the same sample are listed, as sequenced in a study of blood T cell repertoires in COVID-19. Profiled with immunoSEQ multiplex PCR; TCRdb holds only in-frame clones, not every one. The table includes about 140,000 clones, about three quarters detected once. Sequencing was performed on PBMCs or T cells enriched from blood (not recorded which). The receptors were sampled from a woman aged 45 to 65 who had recovered from COVID-19.

The chain carries TRBV28 and TRBJ1-6; D gene unclear. This CDR3 contains 15 residues. The germline gives CDR1 MDHEN, CDR2 SYDVKM. The V and J ends lost 4 bases and 0 bases respectively, with 7 bases between them. The CDR3 DNA sequence: TGTGCCAGCAGTTCCCCCAGCTCCTATAATTCACCCCTCCACTTT. Residues: CASSSPSSYNSPLHF.

The J gene is TRBJ1-1, the V gene TRBV2, with D maybe TRBD1 (6 bases). V lost 4 bases and J 2 bases, leaving 14 bases between the germline ends. Germline CDR1 and CDR2: SNHLY and FYNNEI. The CDR3 loop spans 15 amino acids. The DNA for the CDR3 is TGTGCCAGCAGTGCCCGGACAGCCAGAAACACTGAAGCTTTCTTT. This codes for CASSARTARNTEAFF.

This chain connects TRBV7-8 to TRBJ1-6; 8 bases agree with TRBD1. Germline assignment: CDR1 SGHVS and CDR2 FQNEAQ. CDR3 length equals 17 residues. The trim removed 4 bases at V and 1 base at J, leaving 6 bases unmatched. CDR3 protein: CASSSDRGLSYNSPLHF. The CDR3 DNA reads as TGTGCCAGCAGCTCTGACAGGGGATTGTCCTATAATTCACCCCTCCACTTT.

This clone was found once. The chain has TRBV2 and TRBJ2-2; tentatively, D is TRBD2 (6 bases). This CDR3 is built from 16 residues. V lost 4 bases to trimming and J lost 6 bases, with 18 bases between them. Germline values: CDR1 SNHLY, CDR2 FYNNEI. DNA for the CDR3: TGTGCCAGCAGTGTTGGAAGCGGGCGGAGGCCCGGGGAGCTGTTTTTT. Amino acids: CASSVGSGRRPGELFF.

The CDR3 reads CASSPSGLAGSDEQFF. The DNA of the CDR3 is TGTGCCAGCAGTCCCAGTGGGCTAGCGGGGTCGGATGAGCAGTTCTTC. The rearrangement uses TRBV27 and TRBJ2-1; 9 positions match TRBD2. V trimming: 5 bases; J trimming: 8 bases; junction bases outside the gene matches: 13. Germline V lookup: CDR1 MNHEY, CDR2 SMNVEV (reference sequence). CDR3 length equals 16 residues.

The sample holds a few counts of this clone. The rearrangement uses TRBV28 and TRBJ1-2, with 7 bases matching TRBD1. J gave up 1 base and V 11 bases, and 16 bases lay outside the gene matches. Germline CDR1 is MDHEN and CDR2 is SYDVKM. This CDR3 is 16 amino acids long. The CDR3 DNA follows: TGTGCCTTACAGACAGGGCCTGGAAGGAGTAACTATGGCTACACCTTC. Translation gives CALQTGPGRSNYGYTF.

The CDR3 reads CASGLSGNQPQHF. DNA of the CDR3: TGTGCTAGTGGTTTGTCGGGAAATCAGCCCCAGCATTTT. The chain combines TRBV12-5 with TRBJ1-5, with D hard to call. CDR1 LGHNT and CDR2 FRNRAP come from the germline V gene. The CDR3 covers 13 residues. Trimming stripped 2 bases from V and 4 bases from J, with 6 bases between.